The next 6 T cell receptor beta chains were all read from a single sample in a study of blood T cell repertoires in COVID-19. Using immunoSEQ multiplex PCR, the repertoire was profiled, and TCRdb retains in-frame clones only, with some absent. The table shows 90,000 to 110,000 clones, with around 80% occurring only once. Source material: peripheral blood. These receptors were obtained from a human donor in a cohort sampled during active or convalescent COVID-19.

The chain recombines TRBV18 with TRBJ2-1; TRBD2 agrees at 14 bases. Germline CDR1 KGHSH, CDR2 LQKENI. V was clipped by 0 bases and J by 8 bases; unmatched bases: 6. CDR3 length: 17 residues. CDR3 DNA sequence: TGTGCCAGCTCACCACCGATTGGACTAGCGGGGGGTTATGAGCAGTTCTTC. Protein: CASSPPIGLAGGYEQFF.

The rearrangement links TRBV24-1 to TRBJ2-5, with 13 positions matching TRBD2. The junction had 10 bases not matched to a gene; V was cut back by 3 bases and J by 13 bases. The CDR3 totals 15 residues. Germline V gene data show CDR1 as KGHDR and CDR2 as SFDVKD. CDR3 coding DNA: TGTGCCACCAGTGATAGGACTAGCGGGAGTAAGTTTATGTACTTC. Protein: CATSDRTSGSKFMYF.

J is TRBJ1-2 and V is TRBV19; perhaps TRBD1 as D (6 bases). Looked up from germline, CDR1 is LNHDA and CDR2 is SQIVND (reference sequence). This CDR3 is 12 amino acids long. The V gene lost 6 bases and the J gene lost 4 bases, with 9 bases spanning the gap. The CDR3 DNA sequence: TGTGCCAGTAGCCGGGACACCTATGGCTACACCTTC. It specifies CASSRDTYGYTF.

V is TRBV6-5 and J is TRBJ1-6; TRBD1 is a possible D gene (5 bases). The CDR3 length is 14 residues. Germline assignment: CDR1 MNHEY and CDR2 SVGAGI. V shed 6 bases and J shed 7 bases, with 13 bases lying between them. The CDR3, as DNA: TGTGCCAGCAGCGTGAATTCAGGGAATTCACCCCTCCACTTT. As protein: CASSVNSGNSPLHF.

In this sample, this clone turned up a few times. This chain links TRBV28 with TRBJ1-5, with 9 bases that match TRBD1. This CDR3 has 17 amino acids. Germline-derived CDR1 and CDR2 are MDHEN and SYDVKM. Trimming cost V 2 bases and J 6 bases; bases outside gene matches: 11. CDR3: CASSLGTGSFLRQPQHF. The CDR3 nucleotides read TGTGCCAGCAGTTTAGGGACAGGGTCGTTTTTGCGTCAGCCCCAGCATTTT.

This sequence joins TRBV2 and TRBJ1-6, with 8 positions matching TRBD1. With 3 bases clipped from V and 6 bases from J, the junction kept 13 bases outside the gene matches. This CDR3 has 18 residues. Germline V gene data show CDR1 as SNHLY and CDR2 as FYNNEI. CDR3 coding DNA: TGTGCCAGCAGTGATGGTTCCTTCCAGGGGGCGATTAATTCACCCCTCCACTTT. Its protein is CASSDGSFQGAINSPLHF.